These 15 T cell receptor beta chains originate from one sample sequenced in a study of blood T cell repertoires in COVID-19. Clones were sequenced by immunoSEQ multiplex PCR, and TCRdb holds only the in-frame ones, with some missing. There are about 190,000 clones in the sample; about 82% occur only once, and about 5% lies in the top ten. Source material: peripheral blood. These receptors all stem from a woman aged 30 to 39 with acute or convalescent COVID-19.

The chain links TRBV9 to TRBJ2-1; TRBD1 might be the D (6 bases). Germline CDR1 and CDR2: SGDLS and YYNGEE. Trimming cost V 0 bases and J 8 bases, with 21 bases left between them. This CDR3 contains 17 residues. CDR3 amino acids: CASSVDPPRTGRDEQFF. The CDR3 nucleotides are TGTGCCAGCAGCGTAGACCCACCTCGAACAGGGAGAGATGAGCAGTTCTTC.

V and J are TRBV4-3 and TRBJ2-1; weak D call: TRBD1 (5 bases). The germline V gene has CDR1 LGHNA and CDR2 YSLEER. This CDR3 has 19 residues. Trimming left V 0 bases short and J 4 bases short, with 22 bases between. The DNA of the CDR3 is TGCGCCAGCAGCCAAGAAGGATCTGGCAGGGTTGGGGTTTACAATGAGCAGTTCTTC. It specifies CASSQEGSGRVGVYNEQFF.

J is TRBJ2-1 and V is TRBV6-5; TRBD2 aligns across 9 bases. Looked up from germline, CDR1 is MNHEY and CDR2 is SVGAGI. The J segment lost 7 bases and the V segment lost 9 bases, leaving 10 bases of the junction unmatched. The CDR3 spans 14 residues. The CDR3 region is CASSSAGGLNEQFF. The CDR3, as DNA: TGTGCCAGTAGCTCTGCGGGGGGGCTTAATGAGCAGTTCTTC.

CDR3 sequence reads: CASSATGTGTNEKLFF. DNA of the CDR3: TGTGCCAGTAGTGCAACCGGGACAGGGACTAATGAAAAACTGTTTTTT. The chain has TRBV19 and TRBJ1-4; 9 bases are shared with TRBD1. Trimming cost V 5 bases and J 2 bases; bases outside gene matches: 6. CDR1 is LNHDA and CDR2 is SQIVND in the germline V gene (reference sequence). The CDR3 is made up of 16 amino acids.

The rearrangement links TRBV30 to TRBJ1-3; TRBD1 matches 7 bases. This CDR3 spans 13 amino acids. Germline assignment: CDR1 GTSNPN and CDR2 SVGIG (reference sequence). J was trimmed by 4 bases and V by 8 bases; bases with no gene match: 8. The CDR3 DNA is TGTGCCACTGGACAGGTCTTCGGAAACACCATATATTTT. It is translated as CATGQVFGNTIYF.

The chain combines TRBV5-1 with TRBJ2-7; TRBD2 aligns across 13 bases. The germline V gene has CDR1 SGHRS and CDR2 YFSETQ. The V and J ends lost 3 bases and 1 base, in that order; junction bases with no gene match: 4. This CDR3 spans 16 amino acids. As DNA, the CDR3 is TGCGCCAGCAGCTCGACGGGACTAGCGGGGTCCTACGAGCAGTACTTC. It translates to CASSSTGLAGSYEQYF.

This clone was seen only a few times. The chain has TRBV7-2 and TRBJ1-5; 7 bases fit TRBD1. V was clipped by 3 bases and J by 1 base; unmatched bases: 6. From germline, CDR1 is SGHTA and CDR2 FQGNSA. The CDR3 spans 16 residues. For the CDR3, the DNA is TGTGCCAGCAGCTTGGTTACAGGGGCGAGCAATCAGCCCCAGCATTTT. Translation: CASSLVTGASNQPQHF.

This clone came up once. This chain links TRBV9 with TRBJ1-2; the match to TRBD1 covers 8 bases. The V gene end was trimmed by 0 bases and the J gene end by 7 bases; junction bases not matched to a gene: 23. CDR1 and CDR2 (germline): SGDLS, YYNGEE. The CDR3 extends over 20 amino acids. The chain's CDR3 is CASSVDPRPSITQGAGGYTF. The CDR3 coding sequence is TGTGCCAGCAGCGTAGATCCCCGCCCCTCGATCACCCAGGGGGCGGGTGGCTACACCTTC.

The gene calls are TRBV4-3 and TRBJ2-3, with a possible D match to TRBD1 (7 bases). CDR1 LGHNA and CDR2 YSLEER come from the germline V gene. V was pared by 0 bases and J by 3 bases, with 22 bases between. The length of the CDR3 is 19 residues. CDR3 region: CASSQDLPRPGGLTDTQYF. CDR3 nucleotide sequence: TGCGCCAGCAGCCAAGATCTTCCCCGGCCAGGGGGGCTGACAGATACGCAGTATTTT.

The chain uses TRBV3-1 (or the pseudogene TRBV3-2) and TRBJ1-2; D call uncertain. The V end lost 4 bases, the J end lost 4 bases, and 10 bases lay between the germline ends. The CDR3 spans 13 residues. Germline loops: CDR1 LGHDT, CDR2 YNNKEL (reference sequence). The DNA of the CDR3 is TGTGCCAGCAGCCTACTGGTCGGCTATGGCTACACCTTC. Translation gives CASSLLVGYGYTF.

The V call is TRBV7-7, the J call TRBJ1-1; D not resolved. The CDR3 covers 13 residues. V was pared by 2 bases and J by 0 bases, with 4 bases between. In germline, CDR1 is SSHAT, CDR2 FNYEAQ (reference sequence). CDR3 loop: CASSLTVNTEAFF. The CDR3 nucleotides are TGTGCCAGCAGCTTAACAGTGAACACTGAAGCTTTCTTT.

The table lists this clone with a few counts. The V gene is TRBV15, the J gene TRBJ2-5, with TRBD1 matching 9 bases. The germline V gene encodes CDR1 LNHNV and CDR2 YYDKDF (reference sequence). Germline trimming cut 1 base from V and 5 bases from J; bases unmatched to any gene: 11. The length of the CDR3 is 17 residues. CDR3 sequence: CATSRAYRGQGLETQYF. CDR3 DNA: TGTGCCACCAGCAGAGCTTATCGGGGACAGGGACTCGAGACCCAGTACTTC.

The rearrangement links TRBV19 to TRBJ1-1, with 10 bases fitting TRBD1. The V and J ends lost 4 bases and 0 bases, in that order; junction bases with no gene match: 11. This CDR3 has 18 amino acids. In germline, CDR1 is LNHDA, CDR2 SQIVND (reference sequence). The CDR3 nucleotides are TGTGCCAGTAGTAGCCCGGGACAGGGGATGCGGGTGAACACTGAAGCTTTCTTT. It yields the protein CASSSPGQGMRVNTEAFF.

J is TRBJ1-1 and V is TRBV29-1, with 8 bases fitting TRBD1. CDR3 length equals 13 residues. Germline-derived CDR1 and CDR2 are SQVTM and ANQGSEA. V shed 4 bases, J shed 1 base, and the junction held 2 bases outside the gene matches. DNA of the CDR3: TGCAGCGTTGGCCAGGGGGCGAACACTGAAGCTTTCTTT. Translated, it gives CSVGQGANTEAFF.

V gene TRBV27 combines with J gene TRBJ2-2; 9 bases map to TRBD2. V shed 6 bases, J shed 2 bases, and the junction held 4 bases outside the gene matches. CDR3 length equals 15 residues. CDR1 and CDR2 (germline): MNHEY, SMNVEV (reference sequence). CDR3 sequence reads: CASSLTSGNTGELFF. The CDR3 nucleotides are TGTGCCAGCAGCTTGACTAGCGGTAACACCGGGGAGCTGTTTTTT.